Each of the 18 T cell receptor beta chains below was sequenced from the same sample in a study of blood T cells in healthy people across ages. A second PCR, run for about 7 to 12 cycles, used a sample-barcoded 5' primer plus a J-beta primer mix. TCRdb called the 5' RACE reads again in MiXCR, with one record for every CDR3 protein. Found here are around 800,000 distinct CDR3 sequences, under 30% of them singletons; the top ten hold roughly 3.1%. These data were also reused for a study on T cells of mothers and their children.

Sample: blood. The receptors here all came from a boy younger than 18 in good health.

The CDR3 DNA is TGTGCCAGCAGCTCTCTAGCGGGGGAATACAATGAGCAGTTCTTC. Its translation is CASSSLAGEYNEQFF. J is TRBJ2-1 and V is TRBV7-8; 10 nucleotides agree with TRBD2. V shed 4 bases and J 4 bases; nucleotides not matched to a gene: 4. Germline assignment: CDR1 SGHVS and CDR2 FQNEAQ. There are 15 residues in the CDR3.

This clonotype was seen just once. The chain is built from TRBV6-2 or TRBV6-3 and TRBJ2-7, with D perhaps matching TRBD1 (5 bases). The CDR3 has 16 residues. V was shortened by 5 bases and J by 3 bases, with 20 bases between the two germline ends. Germline CDR1 and CDR2: MNHEY and SVGEGT. The CDR3: CASSPAGLRVYYEQYF. The CDR3 DNA is TGTGCCAGCAGTCCCGCAGGGTTGCGCGTTTACTACGAGCAGTACTTC.

V usage is TRBV20-1 and J usage is TRBJ2-2, with 8 positions matching TRBD1. The length of the CDR3 is 20 residues. The V segment lost 1 base and the J segment 0 bases; nucleotides outside the gene matches: 16. The germline V gene has CDR1 DFQATT and CDR2 SNEGSKA (reference sequence). The CDR3 nucleotides read TGCAGTGCTAGAGTAACCCGGGACAGGAACCCATTCGCGAACACCGGGGAGCTGTTTTTT. It yields the protein CSARVTRDRNPFANTGELFF.

This clonotype was seen once. The genes are TRBV7-2 and TRBJ1-1; D remains unclear. The V end lost 5 bases, the J end lost 0 bases, and 22 bases lay between the germline ends. This CDR3 has 18 residues. The V gene's germline CDR1 is SGHTA and CDR2 FQGNSA. The CDR3, as DNA: TGTGCCAGCAGCCCCCTCGGATACTTCAGAAGCATGAACACTGAAGCTTTCTTT. This sequence encodes CASSPLGYFRSMNTEAFF.

This sequence joins TRBV14 and TRBJ1-2; D is undetermined. The V gene lost 3 bases and the J gene lost 8 bases, with 13 bases spanning the gap. The CDR3 runs to 13 residues. CDR1 SGHDN and CDR2 FVKESK come from the germline V gene. For the CDR3, the DNA is TGTGCCAGCAGCCAGCGAGGGCGCGGCGGCTACACCTTC. Translating gives CASSQRGRGGYTF. Supplemented by reference TRBV14 and TRBJ1-2, the full variable domain reads EAGVTQFPSHSVIEKGQTVTLRCDPISGHDNLYWYRRVMGKEIKFLLHFVKESKQDESGMPNNRFLAERTGGTYSTLKVQPAELEDSGVYFCASSQRGRGGYTFGSGTRLTVV.

This rearrangement joins TRBV7-9 to TRBJ2-5; 7 bases are a match to TRBD1. The CDR3 loop spans 15 amino acids. The J segment lost 2 bases and the V segment lost 2 bases, leaving 5 bases of the junction unmatched. Looked up from germline, CDR1 is SEHNR and CDR2 is FQNEAQ (reference sequence). CDR3 residues: CASSLLGTEQETQYF. The DNA for the CDR3 is TGTGCCAGCAGCTTATTGGGGACAGAACAAGAGACCCAGTACTTC.

This chain connects TRBV29-1 to TRBJ2-5; D possibly matches TRBD1 or TRBD2 (5 bases each). The assigned J gene may be wrong: the sequence end matches TRBJ2-1 better. The CDR3 is 13 amino acids. The germline V gene encodes CDR1 SQVTM and CDR2 ANQGSEA. The CDR3 reads CSVFPTLGRVQFF. The DNA for the CDR3 is TGCAGCGTTTTCCCCACACTAGGCAGGGTCCAGTTCTTC.

This clonotype showed up just a few times. V usage is TRBV15 and J usage is TRBJ1-3; possibly TRBD1 for D (6 bases). Germline V gives CDR1 LNHNV, CDR2 YYDKDF (reference sequence). The V end lost 6 bases, the J end lost 0 bases, and 12 bases lay between the germline ends. This CDR3 is 15 amino acids long. The CDR3 DNA reads TGTGCCACCAGTCTTATGGACAGCTCTGGAAACACCATATATTTT. Amino acid sequence: CATSLMDSSGNTIYF.

This clonotype was detected a few times. CDR3 sequence (DNA): TGCGCCAGCAGCTTGGGAGACAACTACGAGCAGTACTTC. The encoded protein is CASSLGDNYEQYF. This sequence joins TRBV5-1 and TRBJ2-7; D gene unclear. Germline assignment: CDR1 SGHRS and CDR2 YFSETQ. There are 13 residues in the CDR3. Trimming pared 0 bases from V and 3 bases from J, leaving 7 bases between.

This clonotype was seen only a few times. The chain has TRBV15 and TRBJ1-5; D gene uncertain. Trimming cost V 4 bases and J 0 bases, with 10 bases left between them. The CDR3 has 15 residues. Germline loops: CDR1 LNHNV, CDR2 YYDKDF (reference sequence). CDR3: CATSMDGYSNQPQHF. The CDR3 nucleotides read TGTGCCACCAGCATGGACGGCTATAGCAATCAGCCCCAGCATTTT.

The CDR3 coding sequence is TGCGCCAGCAGCCTGACCCCGGGCAAAAACATTCAGTACTTC. This codes for CASSLTPGKNIQYF. V is TRBV5-1 and J is TRBJ2-4; no definite D call. From germline, CDR1 is SGHRS and CDR2 YFSETQ. V dropped 4 bases and J dropped 3 bases, with 11 bases sitting between them. The CDR3 covers 14 residues.

This clonotype was observed a handful of times. This CDR3 is missing its conserved last phenylalanine or tryptophan, likely due to a read error. The chain uses TRBV4-2 and TRBJ1-4, with D possibly being TRBD1 (6 bases). Trimming cost V 4 bases and J 8 bases, with 14 bases left between them. The germline V gene has CDR1 LGHNA and CDR2 YNFKEQ. This CDR3 is built from 14 residues. CDR3 protein: CASSPRQEREKLFL. The DNA for the CDR3 is TGTGCCAGCAGCCCGCGACAGGAGCGCGAAAAACTGTTTCTT.

This clonotype was picked up a small number of times. The DNA of the CDR3 is TGCGCCAGCAGCCTGGCGGGACAGGGATCTCAAGAGACCCAGTACTTC. Residues: CASSLAGQGSQETQYF. The genes are TRBV5-1 and TRBJ2-5; 9 bases align to TRBD1. This CDR3 comprises 16 residues. Trimming took 4 bases from V and 2 from J; bases not matched to a gene: 9. Germline V lookup: CDR1 SGHRS, CDR2 YFSETQ.

The rearrangement uses TRBV3-1 and TRBJ1-6, with D maybe TRBD1 (6 bases). In germline, CDR1 is LGHDT, CDR2 YNNKEL (reference sequence). The CDR3 length is 18 residues. V lost 4 bases to trimming and J lost 4 bases, with 20 bases between them. Here the CDR3 reads CASSPFGGKRLYNSPLHF. The CDR3 region has the DNA TGTGCCAGCAGCCCCTTCGGGGGCAAACGGCTATATAATTCACCCCTCCACTTT.

This clonotype was counted a few times. This sequence joins TRBV25-1 and TRBJ2-4; TRBD2 might be the D (7 bases). The CDR3 totals 16 residues. Germline V gene data show CDR1 as MGHDK and CDR2 as SYGVNS. The V end was cut by 3 bases, the J end by 3 bases, with 15 bases between. DNA for the CDR3: TGTGCCAGCAGTGACCCAAGGGGGGAGGGCAAAAACATTCAGTACTTC. Its translation is CASSDPRGEGKNIQYF.

This clonotype was picked up a small number of times. The chain uses TRBV3-1 and TRBJ1-2; the D gene is possibly TRBD1 (5 bases). This CDR3 has 14 residues. Germline V gene sequence: CDR1 LGHDT, CDR2 YNNKEL (reference sequence). V lost 2 bases to trimming and J lost 7 bases, with 14 bases between them. CDR3 sequence reads: CASSQMGPGSGYTF. The CDR3 region has the DNA TGTGCCAGCAGCCAAATGGGACCCGGGTCTGGCTACACCTTC.

The chain joins TRBV5-1 to TRBJ2-4; either TRBD1 or TRBD2 may fit D (5 bases each). Germline CDR1 SGHRS, CDR2 YFSETQ. This CDR3 spans 15 amino acids. V was pared by 4 bases and J by 2 bases, with 13 bases between. CDR3 region: CASSRPGQTKNIQYF. DNA for the CDR3: TGCGCCAGCAGCCGACCGGGGCAAACCAAAAACATTCAGTACTTC.

This clonotype was seen only a few times. This chain uses TRBV3-1 with TRBJ2-5; D perhaps matches TRBD1 (6 bases). Per germline, CDR1 LGHDT and CDR2 YNNKEL (reference sequence). V was clipped by 6 bases and J by 3 bases, with 8 bases between them. This CDR3 contains 12 residues. The CDR3 loop is CASRDREETQYF. CDR3 nucleotides: TGTGCCAGCAGGGACAGAGAAGAGACCCAGTACTTC.